This T cell receptor beta chain was identified in a study of post-analysis software for immune sequencing data. cDNA libraries for TCR beta contained unique molecular identifiers. Using its own MiXCR run on the PCR reads, TCRdb lists one record per CDR3 protein. The sample shows 550,000 to 700,000 distinct CDR3 sequences, around 47% of them seen only once. The receptor was derived from a girl aged 10 to 17 with multiple sclerosis. Sequenced input: blood.

The CDR3 here is CASSSDPDPYEQYF. CDR3 in DNA: TGTGCCAGCAGTTCAGACCCGGACCCCTACGAGCAGTACTTC. This chain uses TRBV6-5 with TRBJ2-5, with D unresolved. Judging by the DNA end, TRBJ2-7 fits better; the J call may be wrong. Germline V gene sequence: CDR1 MNHEY, CDR2 SVGAGI. This CDR3 comprises 14 residues.